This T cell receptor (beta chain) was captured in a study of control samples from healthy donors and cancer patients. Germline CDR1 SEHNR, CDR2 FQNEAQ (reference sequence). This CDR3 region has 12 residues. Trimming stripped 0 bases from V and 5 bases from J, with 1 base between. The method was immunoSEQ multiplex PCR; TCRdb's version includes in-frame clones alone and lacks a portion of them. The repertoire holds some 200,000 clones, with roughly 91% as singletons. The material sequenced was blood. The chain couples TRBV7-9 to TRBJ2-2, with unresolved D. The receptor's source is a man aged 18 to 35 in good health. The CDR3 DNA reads TGTGCCAGCAGCTTAGCGACCGGGGAGCTGTTTTTT. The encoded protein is CASSLATGELFF.